The 16 T cell receptor beta chains in this list originate from one sample, sequenced in a study of cytomegalovirus exposure and HLA in healthy donors. The PCR employed 60 Vbeta primers together with 13 Jbeta primers. Libraries were prepared by immunoSEQ multiplex PCR; TCRdb keeps only in-frame clonotypes and omits some of them. This table holds about 140,000 clones, over 65% found once. The sequenced sample consisted of PBMCs. All receptors derive from a man aged 40-50 years in good health and CMV-seronegative.

CDR3 DNA sequence: TGCGCCAGCAGCCAAATGACAGGGGGCTCCTACGAGCAGTACTTC. Protein sequence: CASSQMTGGSYEQYF. The V gene is TRBV4-3, the J gene TRBJ2-5; 9 bases align to TRBD1. The closer fit of TRBJ2-7 to the DNA end suggests the J call may be wrong. Germline loops: CDR1 LGHNA, CDR2 YSLEER. This CDR3 has 15 amino acids.

This clone was counted once. CDR3 region: CSVAEGGGLYEQYF. CDR3 nucleotide sequence: TGCAGCGTTGCTGAGGGGGGAGGGCTCTACGAGCAGTACTTC. This chain uses TRBV29-1 with TRBJ2-7; D might be TRBD2 (7 bases). There are 14 residues in the CDR3. Trimming took off 4 bases at V and 3 bases at J, with 16 bases between the two ends. Per germline, CDR1 SQVTM and CDR2 ANQGSEA.

The chain recombines TRBV9 with TRBJ2-3; D not resolved. V dropped 3 bases and J dropped 0 bases, with 2 bases sitting between them. The V gene's germline CDR1 is SGDLS and CDR2 YYNGEE. The CDR3 spans 12 residues. The CDR3 bases are TGTGCCAGCAGCGCAAGCACAGATACGCAGTATTTT. This codes for CASSASTDTQYF.

This clone was recorded only once. The chain has TRBV4-3 and TRBJ1-5; 8 bases are shared with TRBD1. Germline V gene data show CDR1 as LGHNA and CDR2 as YSLEER. CDR3 length: 18 amino acids. J gave up 6 bases and V 0 bases, and 13 bases lay outside the gene matches. In nucleotides, the CDR3 is TGCGCCAGCAGCCAAGATGTGGCGGACAGGGTTGGTTTTCAGCCCCAGCATTTT. As protein: CASSQDVADRVGFQPQHF.

The CDR3: CASSAADGRDEQFF. The CDR3 DNA is TGCGCCAGCAGCGCCGCGGACGGGAGAGATGAGCAGTTCTTC. The chain carries TRBV10-2 and TRBJ2-1, with D perhaps TRBD2 (6 bases). Germline lookup yields CDR1 WSHSY and CDR2 SAAADI. Trimming left V 6 bases short and J 8 bases short, with 17 bases between. This CDR3 spans 14 amino acids.

The chain has TRBV4-3 and TRBJ2-3; 8 bases map to TRBD2. Germline V gives CDR1 LGHNA, CDR2 YSLEER. The length of the CDR3 is 18 residues. The V and J ends lost 3 bases and 3 bases, in that order; junction bases with no gene match: 14. The DNA of the CDR3 is TGCGCCAGCAGCCAGGATTTGAGCGGGGGAAGTTATACAGATACGCAGTATTTT. This codes for CASSQDLSGGSYTDTQYF.

The gene calls are TRBV19 and TRBJ2-2; D is perhaps TRBD2 (5 bases). V was clipped by 7 bases and J by 0 bases, with 12 bases between them. In germline, CDR1 is LNHDA, CDR2 SQIVND (reference sequence). The CDR3 has 15 residues. The CDR3 region is CASKVTGTNTGELFF. The CDR3 DNA is TGTGCCAGTAAGGTGACGGGGACGAACACCGGGGAGCTGTTTTTT.

The table lists this clone with a few counts. DNA for the CDR3: TGTGCCAGCAGCTTAGGCTGGGGGGACAGGGGGCTCGAGCAGTACTTC. Its protein product is CASSLGWGDRGLEQYF. V usage is TRBV7-9 and J usage is TRBJ2-7, with 12 bases fitting TRBD1. Germline trimming cut 1 base from V and 6 bases from J; bases unmatched to any gene: 7. The length of the CDR3 is 16 residues. Per the germline V gene, CDR1 is SEHNR and CDR2 is FQNEAQ (reference sequence).

The CDR3 DNA is TGTGCCAGCAGCCAAGATGAGGGCGACGAGCAGTACTTC. It translates to CASSQDEGDEQYF. This chain connects TRBV4-2 to TRBJ2-7; the D gene is possibly TRBD2 (5 bases). In germline, CDR1 is LGHNA, CDR2 YNFKEQ. Trimming removed 0 bases at V and 5 bases at J, with 8 bases between. The CDR3 spans 13 residues.

The rearrangement links TRBV14 to TRBJ2-3; 8 positions agree with TRBD2. V trimming: 1 base; J trimming: 5 bases; junction bases outside the gene matches: 5. CDR1 SGHDN and CDR2 FVKESK come from the germline V gene. There are 15 residues in the CDR3. The CDR3 DNA reads TGTGCCAGCAGCCAAGGGACTAGCTGGAGAGATACGCAGTATTTT. It yields the protein CASSQGTSWRDTQYF.

This clone appeared once. The CDR3 loop reads CASSLDRDYDTGELFF. CDR3 nucleotides: TGTGCCAGCAGCTTAGACCGGGACTACGACACCGGGGAGCTGTTTTTT. The chain recombines TRBV11-2 with TRBJ2-2; 7 bases map to TRBD2. CDR1 is SGHAT and CDR2 is FQNNGV in the germline V gene. This CDR3 has 16 amino acids. V dropped 0 bases and J dropped 3; count of bases not matched to a gene: 4.

J is TRBJ2-7 and V is TRBV6-1; D is possibly TRBD1 (6 bases). Germline CDR1 and CDR2: MNHNS and SASEGT. Trimming shortened V by 3 bases and J by 0 bases, and 15 bases separated the two germline ends. CDR3 length: 16 residues. The CDR3 loop is CASSEQGQPTSYEQYF. The CDR3 DNA sequence: TGTGCCAGCAGTGAGCAGGGGCAGCCAACCTCCTACGAGCAGTACTTC.

This chain connects TRBV29-1 to TRBJ2-3; TRBD2 matches at 8 bases. Germline CDR1 SQVTM, CDR2 ANQGSEA. Losses at the gene ends were 0 bases for V and 2 bases for J; bases not matched to a gene: 4. The CDR3 covers 15 residues. The CDR3 is CSVEDSSGNTDTQYF. The CDR3 nucleotides are TGCAGCGTTGAAGACAGTAGCGGGAACACAGATACGCAGTATTTT.

This rearrangement joins TRBV10-3 to TRBJ2-4, with TRBD2 as a possible D gene (5 bases). Between the trimmed V and J ends, which lost 0 bases and 6 bases, there was a span of 9 bases. The CDR3 is made up of 14 amino acids. Germline V lookup: CDR1 ENHRY, CDR2 SYGVKD. CDR3 region: CAISESGLTNIQYF. The DNA of the CDR3 is TGTGCCATCAGTGAGTCAGGACTTACAAACATTCAGTACTTC.

This rearrangement joins TRBV27 to TRBJ2-7, with TRBD1 identical over 8 bases. J was trimmed by 7 bases and V by 5 bases; bases with no gene match: 13. The CDR3 is 15 amino acids. CDR1 is MNHEY and CDR2 is SMNVEV in the germline V gene (reference sequence). CDR3 sequence reads: CASSAGTGSLKEQYF. CDR3 nucleotide sequence: TGTGCCAGCAGTGCCGGGACAGGATCCCTTAAAGAGCAGTACTTC.

The rearrangement uses TRBV30 and TRBJ2-2; 10 positions agree with TRBD2. The J segment lost 8 bases and the V segment lost 5 bases, leaving 11 bases of the junction unmatched. The CDR3 has 15 amino acids. Per the germline V gene, CDR1 is GTSNPN and CDR2 is SVGIG (reference sequence). The CDR3 here is CAWVAGGYLAGELFF. Here the CDR3 DNA reads TGTGCCTGGGTAGCGGGGGGCTACTTGGCTGGGGAGCTGTTTTTT.